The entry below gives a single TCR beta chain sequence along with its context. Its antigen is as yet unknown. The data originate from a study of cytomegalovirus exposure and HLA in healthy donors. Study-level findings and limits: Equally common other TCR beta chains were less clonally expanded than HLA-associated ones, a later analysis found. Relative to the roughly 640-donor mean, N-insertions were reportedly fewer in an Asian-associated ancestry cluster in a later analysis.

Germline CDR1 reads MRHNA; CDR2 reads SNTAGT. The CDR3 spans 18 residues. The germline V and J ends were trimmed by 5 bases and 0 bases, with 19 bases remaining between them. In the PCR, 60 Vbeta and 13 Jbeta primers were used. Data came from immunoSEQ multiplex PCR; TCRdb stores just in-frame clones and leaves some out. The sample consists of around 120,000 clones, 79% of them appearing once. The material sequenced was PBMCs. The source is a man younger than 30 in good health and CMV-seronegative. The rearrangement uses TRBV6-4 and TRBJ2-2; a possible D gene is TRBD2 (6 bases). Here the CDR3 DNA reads TGTGCCAGCAGTCCCGGGAGCCCAAGAATGACGAACACCGGGGAGCTGTTTTTT. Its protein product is CASSPGSPRMTNTGELFF.